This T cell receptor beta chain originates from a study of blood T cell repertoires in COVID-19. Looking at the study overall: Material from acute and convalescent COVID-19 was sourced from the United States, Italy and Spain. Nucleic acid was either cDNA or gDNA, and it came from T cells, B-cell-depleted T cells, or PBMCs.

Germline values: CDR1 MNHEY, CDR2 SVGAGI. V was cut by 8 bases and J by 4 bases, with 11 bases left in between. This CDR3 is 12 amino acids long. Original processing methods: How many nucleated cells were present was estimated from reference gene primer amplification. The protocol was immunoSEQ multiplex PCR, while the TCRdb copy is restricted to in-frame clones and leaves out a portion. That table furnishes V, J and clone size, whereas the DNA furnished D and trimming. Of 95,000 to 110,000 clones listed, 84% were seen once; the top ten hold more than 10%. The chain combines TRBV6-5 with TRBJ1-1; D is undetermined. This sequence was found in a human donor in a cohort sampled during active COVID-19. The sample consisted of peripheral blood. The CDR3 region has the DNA TGTGCCAGCCTCCAAGTCGGCACTGAAGCTTTCTTT. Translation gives CASLQVGTEAFF.